This T cell receptor (beta chain) originates from a study of blood T cell repertoires in COVID-19 (dated by TCRdb to 2018 to 2020). A note on the overall study: Collaborator samples came from the United States, Italy and Spain and covered acute and convalescent phases of COVID-19. The prospective study material was composed of cDNA or gDNA derived from T cells, B-cell-depleted T cells, or PBMCs. The samples were drawn from two sources: the first 160 participants of the ongoing ImmuneRACE study, and approximately 1,300 subjects contributed by 6 global collaborators. Where available, HLA class I and class II types were taken from metadata supplied by the sample provider and were not determined by assay-based typing. Nearly every sample came with metadata listing a de-identified subject ID, COVID-19 status, age in years and sex. The repertoires were made available in a free public database intended to serve as a resource for research on the immune response to SARS-CoV-2. The dataset comprised deeply sampled blood TCRbeta repertoires from subjects exposed to, actively infected with, or recovered from COVID-19.

The immunoSEQ Assay, a bias-controlled multiplex PCR, was used to amplify TCRbeta CDR3 regions from genomic DNA. Under the source paper's analysis protocol: The number of nucleated cells in each sample was estimated from the amplification of reference gene primers within the assay. To quantify the absolute abundance of each unique TCRbeta CDR3 rearrangement, sequence reads were collapsed and filtered. Productive Simpson clonality was computed per sample as the square root of Simpson's diversity index over productive rearrangements. TCRdb stores this immuneACCESS table with in-frame sequences only. Part of the clones is absent; in the studies checked, under half of the shortfall reflects unresolved V genes, and no reason is known for the rest. The V and J calls and the clone size are those of that table, but D and trimming were determined from the DNA. The sample table records roughly 53,000 clones; around 80% of these occur just once. About 3% of the sample is taken by the ten largest.

Paper-wide results and their limitations: The quantity of clinical and demographic metadata differed by source and by participant and was supplied without curation.

Of note for this clone: The clone's antigen remains unknown. It has no much larger one-base neighbor in the sample; base qualities were not kept.

The CDR3 holds 15 amino acids from the cysteine to the phenylalanine. The CDR3 DNA has 45 bases and is translated from base 1. Trimming leaves V shorter by 6 bases and J shorter by 8 bases, with the junction holding 10 bases beyond the gene matches. Taken from the germline V gene, the CDR1 and CDR2 loops are MDHEN and SYDVKM. Each collaborating institution followed its own protocols to collect whole blood in K2EDTA tubes. For TCRbeta analysis, collaborator samples were shipped as frozen whole blood, as isolated PBMCs, or as DNA extracted from either sample type. Sequenced material: peripheral blood. The V and J genes are TRBV28 and TRBJ1-6; 7 bases in the junction line up with TRBD1. The TCR comes from a man aged 45-60 years with acute or convalescent COVID-19. The CDR3 region reads CASSSGTELYSPLHF. The DNA is as follows: TGTGCCAGCAGCTCCGGGACAGAACTTTATTCACCCCTCCACTTT.